These T cell receptor beta chains were read from a single sample in a study of cytomegalovirus exposure and HLA in healthy donors. TCRdb's table, derived via immunoSEQ multiplex PCR, lists solely in-frame clones and lacks some. The data contain roughly 250,000 clones, about 83% of them singletons. Sequencing was done on a sample of PBMCs. Receptors originate from a woman in her forties in good health and CMV-seropositive. CDR3s include the opening cysteine and the closing phenylalanine or tryptophan. Each record gives: V gene, D gene, clone size, J gene, CDR3 DNA, CDR3 protein. A D gene is named only where the DNA matches it firmly. Rows give clone size only sometimes, using once, few, many, or a class for an expanded clone.

>TRBV9|TRBD2|-|TRBJ2-1
TGTGCCAGCAGCTCCGGGACTACCTACAATGAGCAGTTCTTC
CASSSGTTYNEQFF
>TRBV2|TRBD1|-|TRBJ2-2
TGTGCCAGCAGGCCCCTCCTTTCTATCGGGACAGGGAACACCGGGGAGCTGTTTTTT
CASRPLLSIGTGNTGELFF
>TRBV10-3|-|-|TRBJ2-5
TGTGCCATCGGTCCAAGGGGAACCGGGGAGACCCAGTACTTC
CAIGPRGTGETQYF
>TRBV28|-|-|TRBJ2-3
TGTGCCAGCAGTCCCACCCCTCGGGGAACCCTCACAGATACGCAGTATTTT
CASSPTPRGTLTDTQYF
>TRBV5-6|TRBD2|-|TRBJ2-5
TGTGCCAGCAGCTGGGAGGCGGGGGGTCTGGCGACCCAGTACTTC
CASSWEAGGLATQYF
>TRBV5-5|TRBD1|-|TRBJ2-2
TGTGCCAGCAGCTTGAACAGGGGGCAGGCCGGGGAGCTGTTTTTT
CASSLNRGQAGELFF
>TRBV5-1|-|-|TRBJ2-2
TGCGCCAGCAGCTTGATGCCATCAGAGAACACCGGGGAGCTGTTTTTT
CASSLMPSENTGELFF
>TRBV30|TRBD1|few|TRBJ1-5
TGTGCCTGGAGCCGGGACAGTATTCAGCCCCAGCATTTT
CAWSRDSIQPQHF
>TRBV6-6|-|-|TRBJ2-7
TGTGCCAGCACAAGAGGGAGCTCCTACGAGCAGTACTTC
CASTRGSSYEQYF
>TRBV28|-|-|TRBJ2-2
TGTGCCAGCAGTTCCTCTGGAACAGGAAAGACCGGGGAGCTGTTTTTT
CASSSSGTGKTGELFF
>TRBV27|TRBD2|-|TRBJ2-1
TGTGCCAGCAGTTTATGGGGGCTAGCGGGAGCACAAGTTTATGAGCAGTTCTTC
CASSLWGLAGAQVYEQFF
>TRBV27|TRBD2|-|TRBJ2-7
TGTGCCAGCAGTTTAGTGGGGACTAGCGGAGACCGTCGGGCTTACGAGCAGTACTTC
CASSLVGTSGDRRAYEQYF
>TRBV4-3|TRBD1|-|TRBJ1-2
TGCGCCAGCAGCCAAGAGGCAGGGGGCGGCTCAGGTGGCTACACCTTC
CASSQEAGGGSGGYTF
>TRBV30|-|-|TRBJ2-6
TGTGCCTGGAGTGGGGGCAGTTATGGGGCCAACGTCCTGACTTTC
CAWSGGSYGANVLTF
>TRBV7-3|TRBD2|once|TRBJ2-3
TGTGCCAGCAGCTTAAGACTAGCGGGAGGGCCTGCAGATACGCAGTATTTT
CASSLRLAGGPADTQYF
>TRBV30|-|-|TRBJ2-3
TGTGCCTGGAGTACCAGGGGAAGCACAGATACGCAGTATTTT
CAWSTRGSTDTQYF
>TRBV28|-|-|TRBJ1-2
TGTGCCAGCAGTTCCAGGGAAGCCTATGGCTACACCTTC
CASSSREAYGYTF
>TRBV25-1|-|-|TRBJ1-2
TGTGCCAGCAGGACGGAGACTTATGGCTACACCTTC
CASRTETYGYTF
>TRBV29-1|-|-|TRBJ2-1
TGCAGCGTTGAAGATCCCGGGGTCAGCTCCTACAATGAGCAGTTCTTC
CSVEDPGVSSYNEQFF
>TRBV10-3|TRBD1|-|TRBJ1-2
TGTGCCATCAGTGCAGGGGGTGGCTATGGCTACACCTTC
CAISAGGGYGYTF
>TRBV29-1|-|-|TRBJ2-7
TGCAGCTTCTGGGGAGCCTACGAGCAGTACTTC
CSFWGAYEQYF
>TRBV9|TRBD1|-|TRBJ1-1
TGTGCCAGCAGCGTAGGGGACAGGGAGGACACTGAAGCTTTCTTT
CASSVGDREDTEAFF
>TRBV7-9|-|-|TRBJ1-2
TGTTCCAGCAGCTTGGCTAGGGAGGGCTACACCTTC
CSSSLAREGYTF
>TRBV5-6|-|-|TRBJ2-7
TGTGCCAGCAGCTCTACCGACAGGTCCACCTACGAGCAGTACTTC
CASSSTDRSTYEQYF
>TRBV30|TRBD1|once|TRBJ2-5
TGTGCCTGGGACGGACAGGGTCGAGAGACCCAGTACTTC
CAWDGQGRETQYF
>TRBV27|-|once|TRBJ2-7
TGTGCCAGCAGTCCCGACAGTCACCATCCTTACGAGCAGTACTTC
CASSPDSHHPYEQYF
>TRBV30|TRBD2|-|TRBJ2-1
TGTGCCTGGAGTGGCGGGAGGGCCTCGGGTGAGCAGTTCTTC
CAWSGGRASGEQFF
>TRBV29-1|TRBD2|-|TRBJ2-1
TGCAGCGCTAAAGCGGGAGGGCCCTTCAATGAGCAGTTCTTC
CSAKAGGPFNEQFF
>TRBV19|-|-|TRBJ1-3
TGTGCCAGTAGTACACCAGGATCATTTGGAAACACCATATATTTT
CASSTPGSFGNTIYF
>TRBV27|TRBD1|once|TRBJ2-3
TGTGCCAGCAGTTGGCGACAGGGGGCTTTCGATACGCAGTATTTT
CASSWRQGAFDTQYF
>TRBV6-4|TRBD1|-|TRBJ1-1
TGTGCCAGCAGTGACCCGGTCGACAGGGTCCCTGACAGGAGTACGGAAAACACTGAAGCTTTCTTT
CASSDPVDRVPDRSTENTEAFF
>TRBV11-2|-|-|TRBJ2-7
TGTGCCAGCAGCTTCTCCGGGAGCTACGAGCAGTACTTC
CASSFSGSYEQYF
>TRBV6-5|TRBD1|-|TRBJ1-1
TGTGCCAGCAGTTTCCGGGACAGGGGGTTGAACACTGAAGCTTTCTTT
CASSFRDRGLNTEAFF
>TRBV28|-|-|TRBJ1-2
TGTGCCAGCAGCGGGGGGGGGCCCAGGGAGAACTATGGCTACACCTTC
CASSGGGPRENYGYTF
>TRBV27|TRBD2|-|TRBJ2-1
TGTGCCAGCAAGAGCGGGGGCATCTACAATGAGCAGTTCTTC
CASKSGGIYNEQFF
>TRBV7-3|-|-|TRBJ2-1
TGTGCCAGCAGCTTAATACAGGGTAGGGGTGAGCAGTTCTTC
CASSLIQGRGEQFF
>TRBV6-1|TRBD1|-|TRBJ2-7
TGTGCCAGCAGCTCGTCCGGGGACAGGCATTACGAGCAGTACTTC
CASSSSGDRHYEQYF
>TRBV7-9|TRBD2|-|TRBJ2-7
TGTGCCAGCAGCCCAGGGATTAGCGGGACCACGTACGAGCAGTACTTC
CASSPGISGTTYEQYF
>TRBV30|-|-|TRBJ2-1
TGTGCCTGGAGTCGGGGTGGCGAGAATGAGCAGTTCTTC
CAWSRGGENEQFF
>TRBV29-1|TRBD1|-|TRBJ1-1
TGCAGCGTTGAAGAGTGGGAGACAGGGGATAAGGCTGAAGCTTTCTTT
CSVEEWETGDKAEAFF
>TRBV10-3|-|-|TRBJ2-1
TGTGCCATCAGTGTAGATAATGAGCAGTTCTTC
CAISVDNEQFF
>TRBV19|-|-|TRBJ1-5
TGTGCCAGTAGAGACACAGGGTTAGGCAATCAGCCCCAGCATTTT
CASRDTGLGNQPQHF
>TRBV28|-|-|TRBJ1-2
TGTGCCAGCAGTTTGGACACCTATGGCTACACCTTC
CASSLDTYGYTF
>TRBV7-3|-|-|TRBJ2-5
TGTGCCAGCAGCTTAAGTGGTGGGGGCGGTCAAGAGACCCAGTACTTC
CASSLSGGGGQETQYF
>TRBV6-4|-|-|TRBJ2-3
TGTGCCAGCAGCGAAAGCGGGTGGGATACGCAGTATTTT
CASSESGWDTQYF
>TRBV7-8|-|-|TRBJ1-5
TGTGCCAGCAGCACGGACACTACACGACAGCCCCAGCATTTT
CASSTDTTRQPQHF
>TRBV6-1|TRBD1|-|TRBJ1-1
TGTGCCAGCTACGTAACAGGGGGAGAAACTGAAGCTTTCTTT
CASYVTGGETEAFF
>TRBV7-8|-|-|TRBJ2-7
TGTGCCAGCGGGGCAAGGCCTGGCGAGCAGTACTTC
CASGARPGEQYF
>TRBV13|TRBD2|-|TRBJ2-7
TGTGCCAGCAGCGGACAAGGGACTAGCGGGAGAGACGCCTACGAGCAGTACTTC
CASSGQGTSGRDAYEQYF
>TRBV6-1|-|few|TRBJ1-2
TGTGCCAGCAGTGAATCGGGGAGAGCCAATGGCTACACCTTC
CASSESGRANGYTF
>TRBV6-5|TRBD1|-|TRBJ1-2
TGTGCCAGCAGTTACCGACAGGGCGGCTATGGCTACACCTTC
CASSYRQGGYGYTF
>TRBV2|-|-|TRBJ2-1
TGTGCCAGCAGTGAATGGACTACCTACAATGAGCAGTTCTTC
CASSEWTTYNEQFF
>TRBV5-1|-|-|TRBJ1-3
TGCGCCAGCAGCTTGGCCCCAGGGTTGAACACCATATATTTT
CASSLAPGLNTIYF
>TRBV7-2|-|-|TRBJ2-7
TGTGCCAGCAGCTTAGCGACACTTGCTGGGTGGCAGTACTTC
CASSLATLAGWQYF
>TRBV11-1|-|few|TRBJ2-7
TGTGCCAGCAGCTTAAATGGACAATCCTACGAGCAGTACTTC
CASSLNGQSYEQYF
>TRBV7-2|-|once|TRBJ1-1
TGTGCCAGCAGCTTAATGGGGGGTGCGAGCACTGAAGCTTTCTTT
CASSLMGGASTEAFF
>TRBV5-8|TRBD1|-|TRBJ1-1
TGTGCCAGCAGCCAAATGACAGGGCTGGACACTGAAGCTTTCTTT
CASSQMTGLDTEAFF
>TRBV6-6|-|few|TRBJ1-4
TGTGCCAGCAGTTATACAGGGAAAGGATATGAAAAACTGTTTTTT
CASSYTGKGYEKLFF
>TRBV19|-|-|TRBJ2-2
TGTGCCAGTAAACAGAACACCGGGGAGCTGTTTTTT
CASKQNTGELFF